These 30 T cell receptor beta chains were all obtained from the same sample, sequenced in a study of blood T cell repertoires in COVID-19 (dated by TCRdb to 2018 to 2020). The library was obtained by the immunoSEQ multiplex PCR assay. TCRdb took this table from immuneACCESS and kept in-frame rearrangements with V and J called. Such tables lack part of the clones; where checked against another copy, unresolved V genes explain under half of the gap, and the rest is unexplained. The sample records 200,000 to 300,000 clones, 86% of which are singletons. The top ten clones comprise over 5.5% of the sample. The sample consisted of peripheral blood. The source of these receptors is a woman of 80 years or more with COVID-19, enrolled during active disease.

CDR3 DNA: TGTGCCAGCAGTGAAACCGGGACAGTGAACACTGAAGCTTTCTTT. Translation: CASSETGTVNTEAFF. The chain has TRBV6-4 and TRBJ1-1, with 7 bases identical to TRBD1. The germline V gene encodes CDR1 MRHNA and CDR2 SNTAGT. Trimming removed 3 bases from V and 0 bases from J; junction bases left unmatched: 4. The CDR3 consists of 15 residues.

V and J are TRBV5-1 and TRBJ1-2, with 7 bases identical to TRBD1. CDR1 is SGHRS and CDR2 is YFSETQ in the germline V gene. V trimming: 4 bases; J trimming: 5 bases; junction bases outside the gene matches: 8. This CDR3 is built from 14 residues. CDR3 residues: CASSGGTATYGYTF. The DNA for the CDR3 is TGCGCCAGCAGCGGGGGGACAGCCACATATGGCTACACCTTC. Based on the CDR3 plus reference TRBV5-1 and TRBJ1-2, the full variable domain is KAGVTQTPRYLIKTRGQQVTLSCSPISGHRSVSWYQQTPGQGLQFLFEYFSETQRNKGNFPGRFSGRQFSNSRSEMNVSTLELGDSALYLCASSGGTATYGYTFGSGTRLTVV.

The chain carries TRBV28 and TRBJ2-7, with D tentatively TRBD2 (5 bases). Trimming cost V 7 bases and J 4 bases, with 14 bases left between them. Germline V gene lookup returns CDR1 MDHEN and CDR2 SYDVKM. The CDR3 is made up of 13 amino acids. In nucleotides, the CDR3 is TGTGCCAGCACCCTACCCGGGAAATACGAGCAGTACTTC. Translated, it gives CASTLPGKYEQYF.

The genes are TRBV19 and TRBJ1-2, with TRBD1 matching 7 bases. The V segment lost 4 bases and the J segment 1 base; nucleotides outside the gene matches: 9. The CDR3 length is 16 residues. Germline CDR1 is LNHDA and CDR2 is SQIVND (reference sequence). In DNA form, the CDR3 reads TGTGCCAGTAGTAACGAGCCACAGGGGTTTAACTATGGCTACACCTTC. Its translation is CASSNEPQGFNYGYTF.

This rearrangement joins TRBV27 to TRBJ1-5; D ambiguous. The CDR3 extends over 16 amino acids. Trimming cost V 3 bases and J 6 bases, with 18 bases left between them. Germline-derived CDR1 and CDR2 are MNHEY and SMNVEV (reference sequence). CDR3 sequence (DNA): TGTGCCAGCAGTTTCTCCGGGGTTCGAACGAGTCAGCCCCAGCATTTT. Its translation: CASSFSGVRTSQPQHF.

The DNA of the CDR3 is TGTGCCAGCAGCTCGTCAGGGACATTACCATCCGAAAAACTGTTTTTT. Translating gives CASSSSGTLPSEKLFF. The rearrangement links TRBV5-4 to TRBJ1-4, with a weak D call TRBD1 (6 bases). Trimming removed 3 bases from V and 8 bases from J, with 20 bases in between. CDR3 size: 16 residues. Germline CDR1 and CDR2: SGHNT and YYREEE (reference sequence). Using reference TRBV5-4 and TRBJ1-4 for the parts outside the CDR3, the full variable domain is ETGVTQSPTHLIKTRGQQVTLRCSSQSGHNTVSWYQQALGQGPQFIFQYYREEENGRGNFPPRFSGLQFPNYSSELNVNALELDDSALYLCASSSSGTLPSEKLFFGSGTQLSVL.

The chain carries TRBV10-3 and TRBJ2-1; TRBD2 agrees at 15 bases. The V gene end was trimmed by 5 bases and the J gene end by 8 bases; junction bases not matched to a gene: 4. This CDR3 spans 15 amino acids. Germline lookup yields CDR1 ENHRY and CDR2 SYGVKD. The DNA for the CDR3 is TGTGCCATCAGTCGGACTAGCGGGGGGGTAGATGAGCAGTTCTTC. Its protein is CAISRTSGGVDEQFF.

This chain links TRBV7-2 with TRBJ2-1; 8 bases are a match to TRBD2. The CDR3 is 15 amino acids. Looked up from germline, CDR1 is SGHTA and CDR2 is FQGNSA. J lost 8 bases, V lost 1 base, and 7 bases had no gene match. The CDR3 coding sequence is TGTGCCAGCAGCTTAGTTTCGGGGGGGAGACATGAGCAGTTCTTC. It yields the protein CASSLVSGGRHEQFF.

The J gene is TRBJ2-2, the V gene TRBV28; 8 bases match TRBD1. The germline V gene encodes CDR1 MDHEN and CDR2 SYDVKM. The CDR3 sequence is 16 residues long. The V and J ends lost 5 bases and 1 base, in that order; junction bases with no gene match: 6. The CDR3 DNA reads TGTGCCAGCAGTACCCCCGGACAGGGGAACACCGGGGAGCTGTTTTTT. It codes for CASSTPGQGNTGELFF.

In DNA, the CDR3 is TGTGCCAGCAGCTTAGTCTCAGGGGGGAATGAGCAGTTCTTC. Residues: CASSLVSGGNEQFF. The V call is TRBV7-2, the J call TRBJ2-1; maybe TRBD1 (7 bases). Germline V gene data show CDR1 as SGHTA and CDR2 as FQGNSA. The CDR3 has 14 amino acids. V was pared by 1 base and J by 7 bases, with 11 bases between.

This rearrangement joins TRBV7-8 to TRBJ2-2; 10 nucleotides line up with TRBD1. V shed 5 bases, J shed 5 bases, and the junction held 8 bases outside the gene matches. Germline V gene lookup returns CDR1 SGHVS and CDR2 FQNEAQ. The CDR3 is 16 residues long. The CDR3 DNA reads TGTGCCAGCAGCCTCGGGACAGGGGTTTGGACCGGGGAGCTGTTTTTT. Translation: CASSLGTGVWTGELFF.

This clone was recorded a few times. V gene TRBV3-1 (or the pseudogene TRBV3-2) combines with J gene TRBJ2-7; perhaps TRBD2 as D (7 bases). This CDR3 spans 12 amino acids. Trimming left V 3 bases short and J 6 bases short, with 9 bases between. Germline assignment: CDR1 LGHDT and CDR2 YNNKEL (reference sequence). CDR3 sequence: CASSHRGGEQYF. The CDR3 region has the DNA TGTGCCAGCAGCCATAGGGGGGGCGAGCAGTACTTC.

V is TRBV18 and J is TRBJ1-4; D might be TRBD1 (5 bases). Germline CDR1 is KGHSH and CDR2 is LQKENI. Trimming shortened V by 2 bases and J by 8 bases, and 9 bases separated the two germline ends. The CDR3 is 13 residues long. In nucleotides, the CDR3 is TGTGCCAGCTCACCAGGGGGGAGCGAAAAACTGTTTTTT. This codes for CASSPGGSEKLFF.

The sample holds one count of this clone. Germline is not matched at one junction end, which may reflect a read error. V is TRBV5-4 and J is TRBJ1-6; TRBD1 matches at 7 bases. The germline gives CDR1 SGHNT, CDR2 YYREEE (reference sequence). There are 16 residues in the CDR3. The CDR3 loop is CASSHIDRSFGQAVNF. CDR3 DNA sequence: TGTGCCAGCAGCCACATTGACCGCTCCTTCGGACAGGCCGTGAACTTT.

V and J are TRBV6-5 and TRBJ1-6, with D possibly matching TRBD1 (5 bases). The V end was cut by 11 bases, the J end by 7 bases, with 15 bases between. Germline-derived CDR1 and CDR2 are MNHEY and SVGAGI. CDR3 length equals 13 residues. CDR3 DNA sequence: TGTGCCGCAGCGGGACCAGGAAATTCACCCCTCCACTTT. It encodes CAAAGPGNSPLHF.

This clone was found once. The chain has TRBV30 and TRBJ2-6, with 12 bases identical to TRBD1. Trimming at V came to 5 bases and at J to 3 bases, leaving 11 bases not matched to a gene. The CDR3 runs 18 residues. Per germline, CDR1 GTSNPN and CDR2 SVGIG (reference sequence). The CDR3 is CAWSLGQGAEYGANVLTF. DNA of the CDR3: TGTGCCTGGTCGCTGGGACAGGGGGCAGAATATGGGGCCAACGTCCTGACTTTC.

This clone was seen only once. The genes are TRBV5-1 and TRBJ2-7, with TRBD2 as a possible D gene (5 bases). Trimming stripped 7 bases from V and 0 bases from J, with 11 bases between. Germline V gene sequence: CDR1 SGHRS, CDR2 YFSETQ. The CDR3 spans 13 residues. The CDR3: CASRRHSSYEQYV. CDR3 nucleotide sequence: TGCGCCAGCCGGAGGCACAGCTCCTACGAGCAGTACGTC.

The V and J genes are TRBV7-8 and TRBJ1-6; 8 nucleotides line up with TRBD1. V trimming: 5 bases; J trimming: 9 bases; junction bases outside the gene matches: 6. The CDR3 is 14 residues long. Germline V gene sequence: CDR1 SGHVS, CDR2 FQNEAQ. Here the CDR3 DNA reads TGTGCCAGCAGCGACCGGACAGGGTCTTCACCCCTCCACTTT. Its translation is CASSDRTGSSPLHF.

The chain uses TRBV10-3 and TRBJ1-6, with 12 bases matching TRBD1. Per germline, CDR1 ENHRY and CDR2 SYGVKD. V lost 4 bases and J lost 4; bases outside the gene matches: 2. The CDR3 is 16 amino acids. CDR3 DNA sequence: TGTGCCATCAGTGGGGACAGGGGGCGTTATAATTCACCCCTCCACTTT. Translating it yields CAISGDRGRYNSPLHF.

J is TRBJ1-6 and V is TRBV6-5; 9 nucleotides agree with TRBD1. Germline V gives CDR1 MNHEY, CDR2 SVGAGI. This CDR3 spans 15 amino acids. V lost 6 bases, J lost 7 bases, and 7 bases stayed unmatched. The CDR3 DNA follows: TGTGCCAGCAGGGGACAGGGTGGTGGGAATTCACCCCTCCACTTT. Translating gives CASRGQGGGNSPLHF.

This chain joins TRBV5-4 and TRBJ1-1; D gene unclear. CDR1 is SGHNT and CDR2 is YYREEE in the germline V gene (reference sequence). V lost 2 bases, J lost 4 bases, and 15 bases lay in between. The CDR3 contains 15 residues. CDR3 loop: CASSFKGGSLTEAFF. The CDR3 DNA is TGTGCCAGCAGCTTCAAAGGCGGGTCGCTCACTGAAGCTTTCTTT.

The chain uses TRBV11-2 and TRBJ2-3; 7 bases map to TRBD2. This CDR3 has 14 amino acids. J gave up 5 bases and V 3 bases, and 5 bases lay outside the gene matches. The germline V gene has CDR1 SGHAT and CDR2 FQNNGV. The CDR3 loop reads CASSFGLVEDTQYF. In DNA form, the CDR3 reads TGTGCCAGCAGCTTTGGACTAGTAGAAGATACGCAGTATTTT.

This sequence joins TRBV28 and TRBJ2-2; 8 bases agree with TRBD1. Germline trimming cut 6 bases from V and 4 bases from J; bases unmatched to any gene: 4. Looked up from germline, CDR1 is MDHEN and CDR2 is SYDVKM. CDR3 length: 14 residues. CDR3 protein: CASRSRGLTGELFF. The CDR3 region has the DNA TGTGCCAGCAGGAGCAGGGGGCTCACCGGGGAGCTGTTTTTT.

The chain joins TRBV7-9 to TRBJ1-6, with D uncertain. The CDR3 extends over 15 amino acids. Germline assignment: CDR1 SEHNR and CDR2 FQNEAQ (reference sequence). V lost 2 bases to trimming and J lost 8 bases, with 13 bases between them. The CDR3 spells CASSLMAARDSPLHF. The CDR3 DNA reads as TGTGCCAGCAGCTTAATGGCCGCGAGGGATTCACCCCTCCACTTT.

As for this clone: At one boundary the junction diverges from the germline segment, which might be a read error. The chain couples TRBV19 to TRBJ1-5; 9 bases align to TRBD1. The CDR3 runs to 15 residues. From germline, CDR1 is LNHDA and CDR2 SQIVND (reference sequence). CDR3 nucleotide sequence: TGTGCCAGTAGTACGACAGGGGGGAGCAATCAGCCCCAGCGTTTT. Its translation: CASSTTGGSNQPQRF. Full variable domain (rest looked up from reference TRBV19 and TRBJ1-5): DGGITQSPKYLFRKEGQNVTLSCEQNLNHDAMYWYRQDPGQGLRLIYYSQIVNDFQKGDIAEGYSVSREKKESFPLTVTSAQKNPTAFYLCASSTTGGSNQPQRFGDGTRLSIL.

This clone occurred a few times. This chain uses TRBV7-2 with TRBJ1-1; D is ambiguous. This CDR3 region has 15 residues. The germline V gene encodes CDR1 SGHTA and CDR2 FQGNSA. With 4 bases removed from V and 0 bases from J, the gap between germline ends came to 12 bases. The CDR3 coding sequence is TGTGCCAGCAGCTCCTCCTATACGATGAACACTGAAGCTTTCTTT. It encodes CASSSSYTMNTEAFF. Full variable domain (remainder filled in from reference TRBV7-2 and TRBJ1-1): GAGVSQSPSNKVTEKGKDVELRCDPISGHTALYWYRQSLGQGLEFLIYFQGNSAPDKSGLPSDRFSAERTGGSVSTLTIQRTQQEDSAVYLCASSSSYTMNTEAFFGQGTRLTVV.

The J gene is TRBJ1-2, the V gene TRBV28, with a weak D call TRBD1 (6 bases). The CDR3 contains 14 residues. Germline CDR1 is MDHEN and CDR2 is SYDVKM. V lost 5 bases and J 2 bases, leaving 12 bases between the germline ends. The CDR3 reads CASSPPDRNYGYTF. The CDR3 region has the DNA TGTGCCAGCAGTCCACCCGACAGGAACTATGGCTACACCTTC.

This rearrangement joins TRBV9 to TRBJ2-3; TRBD2 is a possible D gene (6 bases). V was trimmed by 1 base and J by 5 bases, leaving 11 bases between them. Germline V lookup: CDR1 SGDLS, CDR2 YYNGEE. The CDR3 totals 14 residues. Written as DNA, the CDR3 is TGTGCCAGCAGCGTAAGTAGCGGTTTAGATACGCAGTATTTT. Protein sequence: CASSVSSGLDTQYF.

The rearrangement links TRBV28 to TRBJ1-1; TRBD1 is a possible D gene (5 bases). Germline V gene data show CDR1 as MDHEN and CDR2 as SYDVKM. V shed 6 bases and J shed 3 bases, with 8 bases lying between them. The CDR3 runs to 12 residues. CDR3 protein: CASSDSHTEAFF. The CDR3 DNA is TGTGCCAGCAGCGACAGTCACACTGAAGCTTTCTTT.

V usage is TRBV19 and J usage is TRBJ1-4; 10 bases agree with TRBD1. Germline V gene sequence: CDR1 LNHDA, CDR2 SQIVND (reference sequence). V was pared by 4 bases and J by 8 bases, with 10 bases of the junction left unmatched. The CDR3 contains 16 residues. The CDR3 spells CASSNRQGANGEKLFF. Written as DNA, the CDR3 is TGTGCCAGTAGTAACCGACAGGGGGCTAATGGAGAAAAACTGTTTTTT.